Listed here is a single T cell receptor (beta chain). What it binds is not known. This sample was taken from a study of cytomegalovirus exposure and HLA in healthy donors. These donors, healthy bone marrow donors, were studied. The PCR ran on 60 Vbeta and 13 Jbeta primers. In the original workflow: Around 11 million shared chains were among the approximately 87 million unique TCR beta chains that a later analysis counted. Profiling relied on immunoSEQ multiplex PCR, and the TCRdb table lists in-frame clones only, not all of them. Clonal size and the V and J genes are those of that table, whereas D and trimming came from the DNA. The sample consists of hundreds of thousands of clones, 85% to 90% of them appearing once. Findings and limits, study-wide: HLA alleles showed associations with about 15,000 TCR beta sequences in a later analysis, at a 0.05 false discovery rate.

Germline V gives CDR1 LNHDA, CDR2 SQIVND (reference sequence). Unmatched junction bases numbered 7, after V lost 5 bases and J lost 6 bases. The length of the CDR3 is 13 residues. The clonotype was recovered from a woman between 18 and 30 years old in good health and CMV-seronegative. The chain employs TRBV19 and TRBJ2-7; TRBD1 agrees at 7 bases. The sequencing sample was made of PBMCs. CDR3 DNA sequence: TGTGCCAGTAGTTCCGGGACAGCCGTCGAGCAGTACTTC. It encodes CASSSGTAVEQYF.